This T cell receptor beta chain came from a study of T cells after posttransplantation cyclophosphamide. Study conclusions and caveats: Blood and skin or GI T cell repertoires showed limited TRB overlap. Recipient CMV seropositivity and CMV reactivation strongly tracked TRB clonality. Later post-transplant blood repertoires were often dominated by donor CD8+ memory clones.

Data came from immunoSEQ multiplex PCR; TCRdb stores just in-frame clones and leaves some out. The repertoire has around 13,000 clones, none seen only once; the ten largest take roughly 27%. This clone was observed many times. Its antigen is not identified. CDR1 is MGHDK, CDR2 SYGVNS, per germline. Between the trimmed V and J ends, which lost 4 bases and 7 bases, there was a span of 10 bases. The CDR3 has 13 residues. Busulfan-fludarabine conditioning, marrow transplant, and cyclophosphamide on days +3 and +4 were administered. The chain couples TRBV25-1 to TRBJ2-2; D not resolved. Sequencing was performed on PBMCs, taken after allogeneic stem cell transplant with posttransplant cyclophosphamide. This TCR was sampled from a female patient in her thirties or forties who received an allogeneic stem cell transplant from an unrelated donor, was CMV-positive, and had acute GVHD only. The T cells may come from the graft donor. The CDR3 reads CASSGFRFGELFF. CDR3 nucleotide sequence: TGTGCCAGCAGTGGGTTCCGGTTCGGGGAGCTGTTTTTT.